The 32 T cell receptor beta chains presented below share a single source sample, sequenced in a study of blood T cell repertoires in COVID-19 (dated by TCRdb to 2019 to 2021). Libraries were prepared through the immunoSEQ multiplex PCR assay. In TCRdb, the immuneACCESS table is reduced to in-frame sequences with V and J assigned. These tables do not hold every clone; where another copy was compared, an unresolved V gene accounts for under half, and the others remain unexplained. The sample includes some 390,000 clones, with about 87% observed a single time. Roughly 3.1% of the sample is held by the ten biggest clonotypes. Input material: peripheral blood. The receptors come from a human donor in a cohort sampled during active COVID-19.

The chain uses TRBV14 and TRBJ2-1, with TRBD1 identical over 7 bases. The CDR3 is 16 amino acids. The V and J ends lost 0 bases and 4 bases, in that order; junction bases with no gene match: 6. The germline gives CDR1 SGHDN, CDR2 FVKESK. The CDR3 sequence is CASSQDLRGRYNEQFF. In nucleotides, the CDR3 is TGTGCCAGCAGCCAAGATCTGAGGGGGCGGTACAATGAGCAGTTCTTC.

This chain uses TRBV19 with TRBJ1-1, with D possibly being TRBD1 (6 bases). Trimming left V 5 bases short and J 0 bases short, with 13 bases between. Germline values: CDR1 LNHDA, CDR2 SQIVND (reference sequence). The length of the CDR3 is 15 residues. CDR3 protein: CASSARDTLNTEAFF. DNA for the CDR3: TGTGCCAGTAGTGCCCGGGACACCCTGAACACTGAAGCTTTCTTT.

CDR3 bases: TGTGCCAGCAGCTTTGTTACAGGGAATAATGAAAAACTGTTTTTT. Amino acids: CASSFVTGNNEKLFF. The J gene is TRBJ1-4, the V gene TRBV7-9; D perhaps matches TRBD1 (6 bases). The CDR3 has 15 amino acids. The V end was cut by 3 bases, the J end by 4 bases, with 12 bases between. Germline-derived CDR1 and CDR2 are SEHNR and FQNEAQ (reference sequence).

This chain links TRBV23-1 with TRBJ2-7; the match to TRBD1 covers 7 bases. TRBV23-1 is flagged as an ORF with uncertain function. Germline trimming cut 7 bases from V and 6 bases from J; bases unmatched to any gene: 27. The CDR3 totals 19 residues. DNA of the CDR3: TGCGCCAGCACGGGAAAAAAGTTTTCGAGGGACAGCCCTAACTGCGAGCAGTACTTC. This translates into CASTGKKFSRDSPNCEQYF.

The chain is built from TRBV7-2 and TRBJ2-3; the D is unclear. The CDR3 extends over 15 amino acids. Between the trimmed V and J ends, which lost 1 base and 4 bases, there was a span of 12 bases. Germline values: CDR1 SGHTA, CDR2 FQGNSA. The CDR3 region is CASSLGQPQADTQYF. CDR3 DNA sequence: TGTGCCAGCAGCTTAGGGCAACCCCAGGCAGATACGCAGTATTTT.

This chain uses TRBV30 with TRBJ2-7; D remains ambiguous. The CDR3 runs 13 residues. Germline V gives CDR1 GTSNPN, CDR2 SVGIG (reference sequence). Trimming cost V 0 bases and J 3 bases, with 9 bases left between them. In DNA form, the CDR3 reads TGTGCCTGGAGTGTGAGTGCCGGCTACGAGCAGTACTTC. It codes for CAWSVSAGYEQYF. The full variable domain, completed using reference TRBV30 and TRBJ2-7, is SQTIHQWPATLVQPVGSPLSLECTVEGTSNPNLYWYRQAAGRGLQLLFYSVGIGQISSEVPQNLSASRPQDRQFILSSKKLLLSDSGFYLCAWSVSAGYEQYFGPGTRLTVT.

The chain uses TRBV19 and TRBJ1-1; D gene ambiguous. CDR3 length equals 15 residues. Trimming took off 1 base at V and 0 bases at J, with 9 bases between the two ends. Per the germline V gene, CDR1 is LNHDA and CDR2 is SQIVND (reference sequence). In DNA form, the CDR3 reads TGTGCCAGTAGTATAGCCCACAGTTTGAACACTGAAGCTTTCTTT. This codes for CASSIAHSLNTEAFF.

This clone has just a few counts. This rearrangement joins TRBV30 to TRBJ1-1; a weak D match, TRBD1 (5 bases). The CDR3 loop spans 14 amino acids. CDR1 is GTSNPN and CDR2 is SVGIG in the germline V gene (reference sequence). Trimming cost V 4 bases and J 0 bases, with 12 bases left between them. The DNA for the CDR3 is TGTGCCTGGATAACACCCAGGGTGAACACTGAAGCTTTCTTT. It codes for CAWITPRVNTEAFF.

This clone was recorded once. For the CDR3, the DNA is TGTGCCAGCAGCCAAGATGGGACTAGCGGGAGGGGCGGCAAAAACATTCAGTACTTC. Encoded protein: CASSQDGTSGRGGKNIQYF. J is TRBJ2-4 and V is TRBV3-1 (or the pseudogene TRBV3-2); 16 bases map to TRBD2. Germline-derived CDR1 and CDR2 are LGHDT and YNNKEL (reference sequence). CDR3 length equals 19 residues. The V segment lost 0 bases and the J segment 3 bases; nucleotides outside the gene matches: 5.

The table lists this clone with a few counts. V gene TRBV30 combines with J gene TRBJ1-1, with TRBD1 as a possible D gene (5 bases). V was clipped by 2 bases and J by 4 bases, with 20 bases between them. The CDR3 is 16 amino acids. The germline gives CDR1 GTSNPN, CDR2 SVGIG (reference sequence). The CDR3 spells CAWSPPDQAGGTEAFF. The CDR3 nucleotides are TGTGCCTGGAGTCCTCCTGATCAGGCGGGGGGCACTGAAGCTTTCTTT.

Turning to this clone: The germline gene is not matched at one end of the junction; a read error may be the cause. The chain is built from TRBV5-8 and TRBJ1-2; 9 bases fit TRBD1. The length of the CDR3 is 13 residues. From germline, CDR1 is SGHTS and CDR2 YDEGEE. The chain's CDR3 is CASSLGDRVPLYF. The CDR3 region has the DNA TGTGCCAGCAGCTTGGGGGACAGGGTCCCCTTATACTTC.

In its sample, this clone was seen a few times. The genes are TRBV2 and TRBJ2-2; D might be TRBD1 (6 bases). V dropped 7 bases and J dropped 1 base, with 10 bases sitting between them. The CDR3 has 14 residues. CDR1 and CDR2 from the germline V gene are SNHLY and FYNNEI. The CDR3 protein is CASKQGQNTGELFF. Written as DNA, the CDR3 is TGTGCCAGCAAGCAGGGGCAGAACACCGGGGAGCTGTTTTTT.

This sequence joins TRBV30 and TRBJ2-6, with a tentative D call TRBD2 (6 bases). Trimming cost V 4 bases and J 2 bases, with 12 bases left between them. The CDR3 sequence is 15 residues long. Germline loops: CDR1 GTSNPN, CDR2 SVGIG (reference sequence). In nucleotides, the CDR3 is TGTGCCTGGAACGAGGGAGGAACTGGGGCCAACGTCCTGACTTTC. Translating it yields CAWNEGGTGANVLTF.

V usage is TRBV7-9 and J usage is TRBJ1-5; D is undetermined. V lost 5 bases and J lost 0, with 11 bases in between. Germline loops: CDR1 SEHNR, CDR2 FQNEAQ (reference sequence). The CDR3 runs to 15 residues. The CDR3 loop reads CASSRHLGSNQPQHF. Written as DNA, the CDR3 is TGTGCCAGCAGCCGACATTTAGGTAGCAATCAGCCCCAGCATTTT. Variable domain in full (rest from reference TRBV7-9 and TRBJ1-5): DTGVSQNPRHKITKRGQNVTFRCDPISEHNRLYWYRQTLGQGPEFLTYFQNEAQLEKSRLLSDRFSAERPKGSFSTLEIQRTEQGDSAMYLCASSRHLGSNQPQHFGDGTRLSIL.

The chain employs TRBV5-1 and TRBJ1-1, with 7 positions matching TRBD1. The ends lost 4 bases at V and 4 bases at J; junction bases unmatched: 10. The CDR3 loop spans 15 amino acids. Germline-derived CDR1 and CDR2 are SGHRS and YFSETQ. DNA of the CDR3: TGCGCCAGCAGCCCACAATCCCAGGGGGTCACTGAAGCTTTCTTT. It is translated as CASSPQSQGVTEAFF.

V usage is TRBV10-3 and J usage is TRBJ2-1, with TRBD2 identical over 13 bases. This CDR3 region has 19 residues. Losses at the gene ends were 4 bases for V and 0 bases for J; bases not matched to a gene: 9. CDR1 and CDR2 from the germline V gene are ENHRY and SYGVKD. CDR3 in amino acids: CAISAKLAGGLNSYNEQFF. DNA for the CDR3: TGTGCCATCAGTGCGAAACTAGCGGGAGGGCTCAACTCCTACAATGAGCAGTTCTTC.

In DNA form, the CDR3 reads TGCGCCAGCAGCTCCTCTTACAGTTCCTCCTACAATGAGCAGTTCTTC. This codes for CASSSSYSSSYNEQFF. The chain uses TRBV5-1 and TRBJ2-1; no clear D gene. CDR3 length equals 16 residues. Germline V CDR1 and CDR2: SGHRS, YFSETQ. V lost 3 bases to trimming and J lost 0 bases, with 13 bases between them.

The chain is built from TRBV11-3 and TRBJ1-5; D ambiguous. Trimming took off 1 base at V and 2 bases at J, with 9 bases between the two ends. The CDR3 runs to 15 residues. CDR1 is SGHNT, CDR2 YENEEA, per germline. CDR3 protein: CASSLGPSGNQPQHF. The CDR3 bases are TGTGCCAGCAGCTTAGGACCTAGCGGCAATCAGCCCCAGCATTTT.

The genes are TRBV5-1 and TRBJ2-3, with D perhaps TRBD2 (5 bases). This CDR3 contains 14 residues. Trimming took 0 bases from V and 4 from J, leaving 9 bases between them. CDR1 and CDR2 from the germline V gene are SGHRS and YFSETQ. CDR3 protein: CASSLGGSADTQYF. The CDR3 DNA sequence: TGCGCCAGCAGCTTGGGCGGGTCGGCAGATACGCAGTATTTT.

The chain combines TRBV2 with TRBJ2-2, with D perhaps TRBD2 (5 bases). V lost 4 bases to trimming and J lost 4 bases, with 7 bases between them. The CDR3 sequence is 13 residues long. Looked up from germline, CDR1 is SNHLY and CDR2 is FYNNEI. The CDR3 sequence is CASSVRGTGELFF. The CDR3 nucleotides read TGTGCCAGCAGTGTTCGGGGCACCGGGGAGCTGTTTTTT. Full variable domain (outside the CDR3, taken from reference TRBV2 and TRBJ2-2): EPEVTQTPSHQVTQMGQEVILRCVPISNHLYFYWYRQILGQKVEFLVSFYNNEISEKSEIFDDQFSVERPDGSNFTLKIRSTKLEDSAMYFCASSVRGTGELFFGEGSRLTVL.

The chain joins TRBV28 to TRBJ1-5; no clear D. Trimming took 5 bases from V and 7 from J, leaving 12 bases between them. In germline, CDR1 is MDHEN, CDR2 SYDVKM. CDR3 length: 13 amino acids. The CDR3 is CASSPPGGQPQHF. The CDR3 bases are TGTGCCAGCAGTCCGCCGGGTGGACAGCCCCAGCATTTT.

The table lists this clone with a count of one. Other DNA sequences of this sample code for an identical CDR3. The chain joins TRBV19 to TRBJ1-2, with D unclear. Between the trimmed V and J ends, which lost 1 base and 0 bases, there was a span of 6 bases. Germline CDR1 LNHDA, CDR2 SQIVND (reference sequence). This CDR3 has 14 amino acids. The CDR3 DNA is TGTGCCAGTAGTATAGGAGCGGCTAACTATGGCTACACCTTC. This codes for CASSIGAANYGYTF.

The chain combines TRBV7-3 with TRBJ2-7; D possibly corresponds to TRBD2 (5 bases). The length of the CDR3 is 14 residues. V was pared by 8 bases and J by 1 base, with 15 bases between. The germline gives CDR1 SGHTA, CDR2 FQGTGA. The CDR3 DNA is TGTGCCAGCGCCGAGGGCGGCCCATCCTACGAGCAGTACTTC. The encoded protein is CASAEGGPSYEQYF. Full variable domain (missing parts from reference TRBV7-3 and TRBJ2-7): GAGVSQTPSNKVTEKGKYVELRCDPISGHTALYWYRQSLGQGPEFLIYFQGTGAADDSGLPNDRFFAVRPEGSVSTLKIQRTERGDSAVYLCASAEGGPSYEQYFGPGTRLTVT.

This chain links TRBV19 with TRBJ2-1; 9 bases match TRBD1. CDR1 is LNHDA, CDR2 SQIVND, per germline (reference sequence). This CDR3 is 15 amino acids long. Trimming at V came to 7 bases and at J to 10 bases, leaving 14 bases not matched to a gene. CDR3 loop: CASTPGRTGAYEQFF. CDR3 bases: TGTGCCAGTACTCCGGGCAGGACAGGGGCATACGAGCAGTTCTTC.

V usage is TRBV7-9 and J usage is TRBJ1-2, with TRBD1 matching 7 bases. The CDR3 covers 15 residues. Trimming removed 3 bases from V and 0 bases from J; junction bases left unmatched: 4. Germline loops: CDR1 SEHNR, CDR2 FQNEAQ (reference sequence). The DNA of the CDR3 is TGTGCCAGCAGCTTTTACAGGGGTACTAACTATGGCTACACCTTC. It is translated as CASSFYRGTNYGYTF.

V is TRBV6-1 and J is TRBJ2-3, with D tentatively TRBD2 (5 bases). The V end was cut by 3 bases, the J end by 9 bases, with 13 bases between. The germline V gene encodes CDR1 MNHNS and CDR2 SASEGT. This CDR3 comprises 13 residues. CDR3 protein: CASSENPGSTQYF. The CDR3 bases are TGTGCCAGCAGTGAGAACCCGGGGAGCACGCAGTATTTT.

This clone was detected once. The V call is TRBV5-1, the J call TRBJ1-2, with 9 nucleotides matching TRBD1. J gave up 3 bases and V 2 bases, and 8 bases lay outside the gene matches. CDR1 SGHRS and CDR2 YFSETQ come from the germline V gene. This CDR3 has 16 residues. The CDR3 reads CASSFGQGFSDYGYTF. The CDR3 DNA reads TGCGCCAGCAGCTTCGGACAGGGGTTTTCGGACTATGGCTACACCTTC.

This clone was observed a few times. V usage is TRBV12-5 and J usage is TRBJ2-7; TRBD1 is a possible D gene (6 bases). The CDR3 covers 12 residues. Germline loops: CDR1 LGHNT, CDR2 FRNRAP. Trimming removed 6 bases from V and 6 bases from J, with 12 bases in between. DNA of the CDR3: TGTGCTAGTGGAAACAGGGTAGGCGAGCAGTACTTC. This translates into CASGNRVGEQYF.

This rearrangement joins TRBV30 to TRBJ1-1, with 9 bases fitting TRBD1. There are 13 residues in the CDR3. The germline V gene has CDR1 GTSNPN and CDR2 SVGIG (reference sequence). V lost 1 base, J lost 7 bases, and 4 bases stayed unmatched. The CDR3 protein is CAWSGDRAYEAFF. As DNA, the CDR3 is TGTGCCTGGAGTGGGGACAGGGCATATGAAGCTTTCTTT. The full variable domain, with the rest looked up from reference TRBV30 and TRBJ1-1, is SQTIHQWPATLVQPVGSPLSLECTVEGTSNPNLYWYRQAAGRGLQLLFYSVGIGQISSEVPQNLSASRPQDRQFILSSKKLLLSDSGFYLCAWSGDRAYEAFFGQGTRLTVV.

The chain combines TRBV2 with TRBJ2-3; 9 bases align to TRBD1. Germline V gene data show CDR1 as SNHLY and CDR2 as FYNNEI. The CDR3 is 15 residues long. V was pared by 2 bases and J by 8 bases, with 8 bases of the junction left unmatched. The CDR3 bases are TGTGCCAGCAGTGAATTCGGACAGGGGAGGGGTACGCAGTATTTT. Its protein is CASSEFGQGRGTQYF.

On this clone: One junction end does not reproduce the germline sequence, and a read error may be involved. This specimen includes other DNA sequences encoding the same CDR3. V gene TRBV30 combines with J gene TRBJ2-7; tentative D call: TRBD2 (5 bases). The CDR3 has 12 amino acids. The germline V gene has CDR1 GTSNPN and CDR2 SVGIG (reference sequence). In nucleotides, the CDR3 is TGTGCCTCGAGTGGGAGCTCCTACGAGCAGTACTTC. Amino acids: CASSGSSYEQYF.

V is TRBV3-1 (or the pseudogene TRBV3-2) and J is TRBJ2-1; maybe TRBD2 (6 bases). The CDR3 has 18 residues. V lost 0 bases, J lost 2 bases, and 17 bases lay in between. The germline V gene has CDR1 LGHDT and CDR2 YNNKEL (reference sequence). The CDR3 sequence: CASSQERSGLPPYNEQFF. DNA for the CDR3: TGTGCCAGCAGCCAAGAGCGGAGCGGGCTACCGCCCTACAATGAGCAGTTCTTC.